The sample holds a few counts of the clone carrying this T cell receptor beta chain. This sample is part of a study of T cells in Graves' hyperthyroidism and ophthalmopathy. As for the study in general: Peripheral blood draws took place at initial diagnosis, ahead of any treatment.

Germline V gene sequence: CDR1 MNHNS, CDR2 SASEGT. The CDR3 has 12 residues. V lost 7 bases to trimming and J lost 4 bases, with 10 bases between them. From RNA transcripts, TCR beta CDR3 regions were amplified. When the TCR CDR3 underwent first-round RT-PCR, the HTBI primer set was used. MiXCR, run by TCRdb on the multiplex PCR reads, gives a single entry per CDR3 protein. This table has under 500,000 distinct CDR3 sequences, 11% to 15% appearing once. Ophthalmopathy cases met thresholds of Clinical Activity Score at least 3, NOSPECS grade at least 4 and duration under 3 months. Clinical symptoms, serum thyroxine and TRAb, thyroid ultrasound and orbital computed tomography together formed the diagnostic basis.

This TCR was recovered from a man between 45 and 60 years old with Graves' ophthalmopathy. Sequencing was performed on blood. This chain joins TRBV6-1 and TRBJ2-5; no definite D call. Written as DNA, the CDR3 is TGTGCCAGCACCCCTCATTCAGAGACCCAGTACTTC. Translation gives CASTPHSETQYF.